This TCR beta chain originates from a study of cytomegalovirus exposure and HLA in healthy donors (dated by TCRdb to 2016 to 2017). About the investigation overall: According to an earlier analysis of several hundred of the donors, about 179 million T cells yielded some 120 million unique TCR beta sequences and approximately 300 Gb of sequence data. Alongside the repertoire data, information on donor age, sex, ethnicity and CMV serostatus was compiled. Among some 400 genotyped donors of the cohort, an average of around 240,000 unique TCR beta nucleotide sequences were sequenced per donor, roughly 18% of them non-productive. HLA typing included class I and class II loci at four-digit resolution. Typing coverage varied by locus: roughly 620-640 donors for A, B, C, DRB1 and DQB1; approximately 520 for DQA1; 606 for DPA1; roughly 450 for DPB1. In addition to the first cohort of roughly 670 subjects, a separate validation cohort of some 120 different subjects was used. The later analysis used no new phenotypic data to find candidate immune exposures, relying instead on TCR beta sequences and their occurrence across donors. A handful of DR-DQ haplotypes were handled as single units for association and clustering because linkage in the cohort was strong. To decide whether each TCR beta V gene segment behaved as functional or pseudogenic, an earlier analysis of some 580 of the donors relied on high-throughput TCR beta sequencing. High-throughput TCR immunosequencing, statistical association of individual TCRs with disease status, and machine learning were combined to predict cytomegalovirus infection status. In a later genetic analysis, genome-wide SNP genotypes for about three fifths of the roughly 670 donors were used, and that subset was treated as a discovery cohort. The study aimed to test whether cataloging public T cell receptors could reveal signatures of past pathogen exposure. An early release that covered 500 to 800 HLA-typed donors contained approximately 290 gigabases of sequencing data and around 80 million unique TCR sequences. The study profiled the T cell repertoires of fewer than 850 subjects by immunosequencing and related them to cytomegalovirus serostatus. All discovery cohort repertoires had been generated using a single sequencing platform. Of the approximately 400 genotyped donors, 81% were placed in the genetic ancestry cluster associated with self-reported Caucasian donors. To study patterns of TCR occurrence, a later analysis re-analyzed previously published TCR beta repertoires from 700 or so donors and added high-resolution HLA genotyping.

The cohort was made up of roughly 670 healthy bone marrow donors. At the time of sampling, all cohort members were nominally healthy, though unrecorded immune exposures were likely present. The donor was CMV seropositive and belonged to the group of some 290 seropositive cohort members. A peripheral blood sample was collected from each donor, and TCR beta sequencing was performed on peripheral blood mononuclear cells. Genomic DNA was extracted from the blood cell samples with the Qiagen DNeasy Blood Extraction Kit. The protocol used for the library was the immunoSEQ multiplex PCR assay. The multiplex PCR relied on a mix of 60 forward primers for TCR Vbeta segments and 13 reverse primers for TCR Jbeta segments. Amplification of the CDR3 region of rearranged TCR beta genes was performed with a multiplex PCR assay on genomic DNA. The Illumina HiSeq System was used to sequence the amplified TCR beta libraries as 87-base-pair reads. From the authors' description of their analysis: A later analysis tallied around 80 million unique TCR beta chains across the 666 repertoires, and approximately 11 million of those chains were shared by two or more donors. Raw reads were error-corrected and collapsed into unique sequences with a nearest-neighbor algorithm that merged closely related sequences to remove PCR and sequencing errors. V, D and J gene segments were assigned by aligning CDR3 sequences to IMGT reference sequences. For a sequence to be retained, a match of at least six nucleotides was required to both a V gene segment and a J gene segment. A rearrangement was called productive if the CDR3 had no stop codons and remained in frame with V and J, and every other rearrangement was called non-productive. CDR3 was defined by IMGT convention, running from the second conserved V-encoded cysteine to the conserved J-encoded phenylalanine. In an earlier analysis of approximately 590 of the donors, sequences lacking an unambiguous match to a single V gene segment were excluded. In an earlier analysis of approximately 560 of the donors, a V segment was called functional when productive rearrangements were above 56.7%, and segregating when the standard deviation between donors exceeded 5%. A statistical classification framework was developed to diagnose cytomegalovirus status using the catalog of TCR beta chain sequences. V and J gene assignment, in a later analysis, came from comparing TCR nucleotide sequences with IMGT/GENE-DB human TR gene sequences. In a later analysis, CDR3 sequences and most-parsimonious VDJ recombination scenarios were assigned using the TCRdist pipeline. In a later analysis, each TCR beta chain was defined by its CDR3 amino acid sequence together with its V-gene family, and reads without a unique V-gene family were excluded. A later analysis removed 592 highly shared, low-generation-probability nucleotide sequences to deal with suspected cross-contamination and a sequencing artifact. For each public chain, a later analysis derived a clonal expansion index from normalized ranks of inferred template counts within each repertoire. Generation probabilities in a later analysis came from a VDJ recombination model fitted to out-of-frame rearrangements, and those results were checked against IGoR. In a later analysis, TCR-TCR, TCR-HLA and TCR-CMV co-occurrence was scored with hypergeometric tests, and a repertoire-size bias correction was applied to TCR pairs. False discovery rates were estimated in a later analysis by permuting HLA or CMV assignments 20 times. In a later analysis, co-occurring TCRs were grouped with DBSCAN, and TCRdist sequence similarity was added when clustering was performed within HLA-allele-positive subsets. Repertoires with fewer than 30,000 or more than 120,000 public chains were left out of co-occurrence clustering, as were about 5 repertoires with anomalous nucleotide sharing. In TCRdb, the immuneACCESS table is reduced to in-frame sequences with V and J assigned. These tables do not hold every clone; where another copy was compared, an unresolved V gene accounts for under half, and the others remain unexplained. V, J and clone size were drawn from that table, and D and trimming were deduced from the DNA. The sample table records more than 150,000 clones; approximately 80% of these occur just once. The biggest ten clones account for under 7% of the sample.

Broader findings and caveats from the paper: The authors suggested that the approach could potentially be generalized to other disease states and immunological phenotypes. Most TCR sequences were seen in very few donors, while some public TCRs were found in many individuals. In vitro tests confirmed that a few of the cytomegalovirus-associated TCR beta chains recognize cytomegalovirus antigens. A further reported finding was that TCR beta sequences accurately predicted the HLA-A and HLA-B alleles for most subjects in the first cohort. A cluster of highly shared sequence variants was judged likely to be a technical artifact of the sequencing pipeline. In this cohort, only TCR beta chains were sequenced, and detectable features were limited by the absence of alpha or paired-chain data. The earlier analysis of a few hundred of the donors excluded roughly 17 rarely observed V segments, including chromosome 9 orphons, because counts were too low. When HLA alleles, especially DR and DQ, strongly co-occurred, attributing TCR associations to individual alleles was difficult. In the study, around 150 TCR beta chains were listed as associated with cytomegalovirus. V-gene and J-gene trimming of TCR beta chains was associated with a missense DCLRE1C variant in a later genetic analysis, and the association was replicated in an independent cohort. Because some donors lacked HLA typing at each locus, the association tests relied only on the typed subset. The 87-base-pair reads could not distinguish some IMGT-functional V segments, including TRBV6-2 and TRBV6-3, so those segments were excluded. In an earlier analysis of about 540 of the donors, most TCR beta V segments were observed in productive rearrangements about 87% or about 30% of the time, broadly matching IMGT annotations. Immune exposure information for the cohort was limited to CMV serostatus. In a later genetic analysis, fewer N-insertions in productive TCRs were reported among donors in an Asian-associated ancestry cluster than the approximately 710-donor mean. A later analysis found that TCR association rates varied across HLA loci, with DRB1 alleles showing the most associated TCRs and HLA-C alleles the fewest. Correlated functional status among segregating V segments might reflect linkage disequilibrium, but an unknown experimental factor could not be ruled out. A later analysis found that most CMV-associated TCR beta chains appeared HLA-restricted, with HLA associations seemingly driven largely by CMV exposure. In a later analysis, HLA-associated TCR beta chains showed more clonal expansion and lower generation probabilities than non-associated chains that were equally common. A later analysis reported that several top co-occurrence clusters appeared linked to parvovirus B19, influenza, CMV and Epstein-Barr virus. In a later analysis, over 15,000 TCR beta sequences were associated with specific HLA alleles at a false discovery rate of 0.05. The presence/absence analyses assumed that sequencing depth was roughly uniform across donors, and that assumption may not be true. The classifier was reported to diagnose cytomegalovirus status with high specificity and sensitivity in both the original cohort and the validation cohort.

This clone appeared a single time. Its antigen remains unidentified. Base quality data are lacking; no much larger clone is found one base away. According to the germline V gene, CDR1 reads MGHDK and CDR2 reads SYGVNS. V is shortened by 1 base, J by 6 bases, and the region joining them spans 10 bases. The CDR3, cysteine through phenylalanine, is 14 amino acids long. Only the CDR3 region is kept as DNA, spanning 42 bases read in frame from base 1. The sequence is built from TRBV25-1 and TRBJ1-5; the D gene is perhaps TRBD1, from 5 matching bases. The specimen sequenced was PBMCs. The receptor's source is a woman in her 30s in good health and CMV-seropositive. The nucleotide sequence is TGTGCCAGCAGTGAATCAGGGTTGCGTCAGCCCCAGCATTTT. Translated, it reads CASSESGLRQPQHF.